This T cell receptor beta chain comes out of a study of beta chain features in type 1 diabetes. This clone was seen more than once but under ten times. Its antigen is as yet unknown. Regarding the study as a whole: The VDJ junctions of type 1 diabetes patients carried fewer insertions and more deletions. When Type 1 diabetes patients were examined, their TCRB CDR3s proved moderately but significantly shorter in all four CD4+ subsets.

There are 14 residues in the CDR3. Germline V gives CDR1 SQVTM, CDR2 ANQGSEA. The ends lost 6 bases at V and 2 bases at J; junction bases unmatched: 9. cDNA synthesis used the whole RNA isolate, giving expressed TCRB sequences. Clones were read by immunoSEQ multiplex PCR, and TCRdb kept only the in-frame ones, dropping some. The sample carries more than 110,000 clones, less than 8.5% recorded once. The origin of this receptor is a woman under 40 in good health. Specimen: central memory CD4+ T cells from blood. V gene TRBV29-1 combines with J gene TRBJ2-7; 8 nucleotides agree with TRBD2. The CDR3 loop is CSVILSGTTYEQYF. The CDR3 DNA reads TGCAGCGTGATTCTTAGCGGGACGACCTACGAGCAGTACTTC.